The present TCR beta chain was sequenced within a study of T cell clonotyping in hematopoietic cell transplantation. Assay used: immunoSEQ multiplex PCR; TCRdb lists only in-frame clones, some missing. This table holds 15,000 to 20,000 clones, roughly 84% found once. To note about this clone: Antigen unknown.

Study-level findings and limits: Pathologically expanded recipient clonotypes increased progressively from day 30 to day 180 as diversity fell.

This clonotype was sampled from a man between 60 and 75 years old in good health. Some clones in this sample may be carry-over from other donors' samples. Material for sequencing was peripheral blood mononuclear cells.

CDR3 sequence: CASSFGPGREQYF. As DNA, the CDR3 is TGTGCCAGCAGCTTCGGTCCGGGGAGAGAGCAGTACTTC. The chain recombines TRBV7-6 with TRBJ2-7; D possibly corresponds to TRBD2 (5 bases). With 3 bases removed from V and 7 bases from J, the gap between germline ends came to 13 bases. The CDR3 covers 13 residues. The germline V gene encodes CDR1 SGHVS and CDR2 FNYEAQ.